The 13 T cell receptor beta chains reported below all come from one sample, sequenced in a study of CD8 T cells in ankylosing spondylitis. Study findings and constraints: Made up of about eight highly homologous variants, a TCR beta motif appeared characteristic of ankylosing spondylitis blood.

Each CDR3 protein is one row after TCRdb ran MiXCR on the 5' RACE reads. The sample includes 650,000 to 800,000 distinct CDR3 sequences, around 20% seen only once; the top ten take around 19%. No antigen has been assigned to these receptors. Specimen: blood, either unsorted or a sorted T cell fraction (not recorded which). The receptors shown here come from a male donor with ankylosing spondylitis.

At least ten counts were recorded for this clonotype. CDR3 DNA: TGTGCCAGCAGCGGTCCGAGGGGGGCTTTGAACACTGAAGCTTTCTTT. This codes for CASSGPRGALNTEAFF. The chain employs TRBV9 and TRBJ1-1, with D perhaps matching TRBD1 (6 bases). CDR3 length: 16 residues. Germline V gene data show CDR1 as SGDLS and CDR2 as YYNGEE. V lost 3 bases to trimming and J lost 0 bases, with 15 bases between them.

The CDR3, as DNA: TGCGCCAGCAGTGAGTTCACTAGCGGGTCCTCCTACGAGCAGTACTTC. Protein: CASSEFTSGSSYEQYF. The chain uses TRBV10-2 and TRBJ2-7; 9 positions agree with TRBD2. This CDR3 is 16 amino acids long. Germline V gives CDR1 WSHSY, CDR2 SAAADI. With 1 base clipped from V and 0 bases from J, the junction kept 4 bases outside the gene matches.

The rearrangement links TRBV4-1 to TRBJ1-1; maybe TRBD1 (6 bases). This CDR3 has 14 residues. The germline CDR1 and CDR2 sequences are MGHRA and YSYEKL. Trimming removed 0 bases at V and 4 bases at J, with 9 bases between. The CDR3 loop reads CASSQDGGATEAFF. CDR3 coding DNA: TGCGCCAGCAGCCAAGATGGGGGGGCCACTGAAGCTTTCTTT.

This clonotype was seen many times. The chain's CDR3 is CASSLADGYGYTF. The CDR3 DNA reads as TGTGCCAGCAGCTTAGCTGACGGCTATGGCTACACCTTC. The chain is built from TRBV7-9 and TRBJ1-2; D unresolved. The CDR3 covers 13 residues. V dropped 0 bases and J dropped 4 bases, with 6 bases sitting between them. Per the germline V gene, CDR1 is SEHNR and CDR2 is FQNEAQ (reference sequence).

This clonotype appeared a few times. The V and J genes are TRBV4-3 and TRBJ2-5; D is undetermined. The CDR3 extends over 14 amino acids. Germline V gene sequence: CDR1 LGHNA, CDR2 YSLEER. V was cut by 0 bases and J by 1 base, with 6 bases left in between. The CDR3 sequence is CASSQERFQETQYF. As DNA, the CDR3 is TGCGCCAGCAGCCAAGAGAGATTCCAAGAGACCCAGTACTTC.

Comment on this clonotype: This may be a read error: a much more frequent sequence differs by one nucleotide. The chain recombines TRBV14 with TRBJ2-7; unclear D gene. Trimming removed 0 bases at V and 0 bases at J, with 6 bases between. This CDR3 spans 14 amino acids. Germline V lookup: CDR1 SGHDN, CDR2 FVKESK. The CDR3 loop is CASSQEGNSYEQYF. The CDR3 nucleotides are TGTGCCAGCAGCCAAGAGGGAAACTCCTACGAGCAGTACTTC.

This clonotype was seen a handful of times. The CDR3 DNA reads as TGTGCCAGCAGCTTAGTGGCCGGACAGGGCTACGAGCAGTACTTC. Translating gives CASSLVAGQGYEQYF. This sequence joins TRBV7-2 and TRBJ2-7, with 8 bases fitting TRBD1. The CDR3 totals 15 residues. The ends lost 1 base at V and 3 bases at J; junction bases unmatched: 5. From germline, CDR1 is SGHTA and CDR2 FQGNSA.

This clonotype was seen only a few times. The chain links TRBV20-1 to TRBJ1-2; TRBD1 aligns across 10 bases. The germline gives CDR1 DFQATT, CDR2 SNEGSKA (reference sequence). This CDR3 region has 13 residues. J was trimmed by 7 bases and V by 5 bases; bases with no gene match: 7. The CDR3: CSAGTGAGRGYTF. CDR3 DNA sequence: TGCAGTGCTGGGACAGGGGCCGGTCGTGGCTACACCTTC.

This clonotype came up a few times. The rearrangement links TRBV20-1 to TRBJ1-4; TRBD1 aligns across 7 bases. Losses at the gene ends were 3 bases for V and 3 bases for J; bases not matched to a gene: 7. Germline CDR1 DFQATT, CDR2 SNEGSKA (reference sequence). CDR3 length equals 15 residues. CDR3 sequence: CSASRGGPANEKLFF. CDR3 DNA sequence: TGCAGTGCTAGCAGGGGGGGGCCAGCTAATGAAAAACTGTTTTTT.

The chain is built from TRBV20-1 and TRBJ2-7; 7 bases agree with TRBD2. Germline V gives CDR1 DFQATT, CDR2 SNEGSKA (reference sequence). The CDR3 is 13 amino acids. V shed 5 bases, J shed 3 bases, and the junction held 7 bases outside the gene matches. The CDR3 here is CSAGSGTVYEQYF. In DNA form, the CDR3 reads TGCAGTGCTGGAAGCGGGACCGTCTACGAGCAGTACTTC.

This clonotype was counted only a few times. The chain carries TRBV29-1 and TRBJ2-5; possible D gene TRBD1, 5 bases. The CDR3 has 12 residues. Germline loops: CDR1 SQVTM, CDR2 ANQGSEA. The V and J ends lost 7 bases and 2 bases respectively, with 11 bases between them. The CDR3 loop is CSAMDTQETQYF. Written as DNA, the CDR3 is TGCAGCGCCATGGACACGCAAGAGACCCAGTACTTC.

This clonotype was counted between two and nine times. The rearrangement links TRBV3-1 to TRBJ2-7; 8 bases are a match to TRBD1. The J segment lost 3 bases and the V segment lost 4 bases, leaving 8 bases of the junction unmatched. In germline, CDR1 is LGHDT, CDR2 YNNKEL (reference sequence). This CDR3 is built from 15 residues. CDR3 residues: CASSPSDRGIYEQYF. CDR3 in DNA: TGTGCCAGCAGCCCCTCAGACAGGGGTATCTACGAGCAGTACTTC.

The chain joins TRBV27 to TRBJ1-5, with D unresolved. The germline V gene has CDR1 MNHEY and CDR2 SMNVEV (reference sequence). Trimming took 3 bases from V and 0 from J, leaving 6 bases between them. This CDR3 comprises 14 residues. The CDR3, as DNA: TGTGCCAGCAGTTTTGGAGCTAGCAATCAGCCCCAGCATTTT. Translated: CASSFGASNQPQHF.